This T cell receptor (beta chain) was retrieved from a study of cytomegalovirus exposure and HLA in healthy donors. Primers: 60 Vbeta forward and 13 Jbeta reverse. Sequencing was performed with immunoSEQ multiplex PCR; in TCRdb, only in-frame clones are kept and a portion is missing. Of approximately 54,000 clones listed, approximately 81% are singletons. CDR3 length: 13 residues. Germline CDR1 and CDR2: MNHEY and SMNVEV (reference sequence). Trimming stripped 6 bases from V and 3 bases from J, with 12 bases between. Overall study findings and caveats: Trimming of TCR beta V- and J-genes showed a link, identified in a later analysis, to a missense DCLRE1C variant.

To note about this clone: Its target is unknown.

The sequence derives from a woman aged 18-29 years in good health and CMV-seronegative. Specimen: PBMCs. The chain couples TRBV27 to TRBJ2-7; D might be TRBD1 (5 bases). Here the CDR3 DNA reads TGTGCCAGCAGCCCGACAGCACACTACGAGCAGTACTTC. Translated, it gives CASSPTAHYEQYF.